The rows below give T cell receptor beta chains drawn from one sample of a study of T cells in tuberculosis. The protocol was immunoSEQ multiplex PCR, while the TCRdb copy is restricted to in-frame clones and leaves out a portion. The sample contains 20,000 to 25,000 clones, about 85% of which appear only once. Material: PBMCs, obtained at tuberculosis diagnosis. These receptors originate from an adult with tuberculosis. Both conserved end residues are part of each CDR3. D genes are given only for firm matches. Rows may omit the clone size; those that give it use once, few, many or a size class.

V gene,J gene,clone size,D gene,CDR3 protein,CDR3 DNA
TRBV7-9,TRBJ2-1,-,-,CASTKGPVGYNEQFF,TGTGCCAGCACCAAGGGGCCAGTTGGGTACAATGAGCAGTTCTTC
TRBV4-1,TRBJ1-1,-,-,CASSQPRQGLWNTEAFF,TGCGCCAGCAGCCAACCTCGGCAGGGGCTCTGGAACACTGAAGCTTTCTTT
TRBV25-1,TRBJ2-5,-,TRBD1,CALRTGSARETQYF,TGTGCCTTACGGACAGGCTCGGCGCGGGAGACCCAGTACTTC
TRBV19,TRBJ2-1,-,TRBD2,CASSIDRTSGRNEQFF,TGTGCCAGTAGTATAGATCGGACTAGCGGGAGGAATGAGCAGTTCTTC
TRBV27,TRBJ2-5,-,TRBD2,CASSIAGTRGETQYF,TGTGCCAGCAGCATAGCCGGGACTAGAGGAGAGACCCAGTACTTC
TRBV19,TRBJ2-7,-,-,CASSMSVHEQYF,TGTGCCAGTAGTATGTCGGTGCACGAGCAGTACTTC
TRBV27,TRBJ2-4,-,TRBD2,CASSSGLAGALNIQYF,TGTGCCAGCAGTTCCGGGCTAGCGGGAGCGTTAAACATTCAGTACTTC
TRBV7-2,TRBJ2-3,-,TRBD2,CASSLRGAGGNTQYF,TGTGCCAGCAGCTTACGGGGAGCGGGGGGAAATACGCAGTATTTT
TRBV14,TRBJ2-3,-,-,CASSLTLLAVDTQYF,TGTGCCAGCAGCCTCACCCTCCTAGCTGTAGATACGCAGTATTTT
TRBV29-1,TRBJ2-3,-,TRBD1,CSVLGRTGDTDTQYF,TGCAGCGTTTTAGGTAGGACAGGGGACACAGATACGCAGTATTTT
TRBV11-2,TRBJ2-2,-,TRBD2,CASSLEGPGGNTGELFF,TGTGCCAGCAGCTTAGAGGGCCCGGGGGGGAACACCGGGGAGCTGTTTTTT
TRBV27,TRBJ2-1,-,TRBD1,CASSSDRVNEQFF,TGTGCCAGCAGTTCTGACAGGGTAAATGAGCAGTTCTTC
TRBV6-5,TRBJ2-7,-,-,CASSYGQYNYEQYF,TGTGCCAGCAGTTACGGGCAGTATAATTACGAGCAGTACTTC
TRBV6-5,TRBJ2-7,few,-,CASSYGQWNYEQYF,TGTGCCAGCAGTTACGGACAGTGGAACTACGAGCAGTACTTC
TRBV6-5,TRBJ1-2,-,TRBD1,CASSGRDRGNYGYTF,TGTGCCAGCAGTGGCCGGGACAGGGGGAACTATGGCTACACCTTC
TRBV7-8,TRBJ2-1,-,-,CASSLRNTGWSNEQFF,TGTGCCAGCAGCTTAAGAAATACAGGGTGGTCCAATGAGCAGTTCTTC
TRBV6-5,TRBJ2-1,-,TRBD2,CASSYDTSGPFDEQFF,TGTGCCAGCAGTTACGACACTAGCGGTCCCTTTGATGAGCAGTTCTTC
TRBV29-1,TRBJ2-6,-,-,CSVKNPGAGANVLTF,TGCAGCGTCAAGAACCCAGGGGCTGGGGCCAACGTCCTGACTTTC
TRBV27,TRBJ1-2,few,TRBD1,CASSPQGNYGYTF,TGTGCCAGCAGTCCACAGGGGAACTATGGCTACACCTTC
TRBV5-1,TRBJ2-3,-,TRBD1,CASSRTGYTDTQYF,TGCGCCAGCAGCAGGACAGGGTACACAGATACGCAGTATTTT
TRBV19,TRBJ2-6,-,-,CASSMGTSWVYGANVLTF,TGTGCCAGTAGTATGGGGACTTCCTGGGTGTATGGGGCCAACGTCCTGACTTTC
TRBV19,TRBJ2-1,few,-,CASSIRRSDDEQFF,TGTGCCAGTAGTATAAGGCGTAGCGACGATGAGCAGTTCTTC